This is a list of T cell receptor beta chains from one sample in a study of cytomegalovirus exposure and HLA in healthy donors. The protocol was immunoSEQ multiplex PCR, while the TCRdb copy is restricted to in-frame clones and leaves out a portion. The table has approximately 160,000 clones, around four fifths seen once. What was sequenced was PBMCs. The source is a male donor in good health and CMV-seropositive. Each CDR3 is given with its conserved first and last residue. D genes are given only for firm matches.

v_gene,d_gene,j_gene,CDR3aa
TRBV7-7,TRBD1,TRBJ2-5,CASSLTDRDQETQYF
TRBV5-1,.,TRBJ1-1,CASSPGLGGNTEAFF
TRBV5-1,.,TRBJ1-6,CASSLGRGTGNSPLHF
TRBV6-5,.,TRBJ1-2,CASSYLGARGMGYTF
TRBV11-1,.,TRBJ2-7,CASSLGQESSYEQYF
TRBV11-2,TRBD2,TRBJ2-7,CASSRRGTSGGYEQYF
TRBV6-1,.,TRBJ2-7,CASSLRVYEQYF
TRBV7-2,TRBD2,TRBJ2-3,CASSFGLAEGDTQYF
TRBV27,.,TRBJ2-7,CASSPLTGFSSYEQYF
TRBV21-1,.,TRBJ2-7,CASSKAGQSNYEQYF
TRBV6-5,.,TRBJ1-2,CASSYGREVGYGYTF
TRBV6-1,TRBD2,TRBJ2-2,CASSEVYGGGSTGELFF
TRBV5-4,.,TRBJ2-5,CASSSKGKGRETQYF
TRBV6-1,.,TRBJ2-5,CASNTPDLVQETQYF
TRBV10-1,TRBD2,TRBJ2-1,CASSLTSSGGQNEQFF
TRBV11-2,.,TRBJ2-5,CASSLGPSTAHNF
TRBV4-1,.,TRBJ2-7,CASSQDETEVTSIHYEQYF
TRBV30,TRBD1,TRBJ2-5,CAWSVHRGFETQYF
TRBV7-3,TRBD2,TRBJ2-3,CASSSGLASTDTQYF
TRBV7-2,TRBD1,TRBJ1-2,CASNFHRDRDTNGYTF
TRBV6-4,.,TRBJ1-1,CASSGQGMGYTEAFF
TRBV13,.,TRBJ1-2,CASSFKTSDYGYTF
TRBV11-2,TRBD1,TRBJ1-4,CASSLGQGQKLFF
TRBV7-6,.,TRBJ2-3,CASSLSIASDTQYF
TRBV10-1,.,TRBJ1-1,CASSEEPSDSEAFF
TRBV7-2,.,TRBJ2-1,CASSSGGGVWDEQFF
TRBV5-1,.,TRBJ2-1,CASSLGGMYNEQFF
TRBV7-2,.,TRBJ2-7,CASSFRLASYEQYF
TRBV15,.,TRBJ2-5,CATSREQGMGEQYF
TRBV13,TRBD1,TRBJ1-1,CASSLGGTGDTEAFF
TRBV27,TRBD2,TRBJ2-5,CASSRTSGVQETQYF
TRBV13,.,TRBJ1-2,CASSSRAGGSFRYNYGYTF
TRBV6-4,TRBD1,TRBJ2-3,CASSAGRGPTDTQYF
TRBV5-5,.,TRBJ2-4,CASSRGRTDIQYF
TRBV19,.,TRBJ1-2,CASRSEVAGGYGYTF
TRBV7-9,TRBD2,TRBJ2-5,CASSPGLAGDETQYF
TRBV7-6,.,TRBJ2-6,CASSPRAGANVLTF
TRBV10-2,.,TRBJ2-7,CASQGPDVTYEQYF
TRBV5-8,.,TRBJ1-2,CASSLRDPLYGYTF
TRBV6-4,.,TRBJ2-7,CASSDHQTETYEQYF